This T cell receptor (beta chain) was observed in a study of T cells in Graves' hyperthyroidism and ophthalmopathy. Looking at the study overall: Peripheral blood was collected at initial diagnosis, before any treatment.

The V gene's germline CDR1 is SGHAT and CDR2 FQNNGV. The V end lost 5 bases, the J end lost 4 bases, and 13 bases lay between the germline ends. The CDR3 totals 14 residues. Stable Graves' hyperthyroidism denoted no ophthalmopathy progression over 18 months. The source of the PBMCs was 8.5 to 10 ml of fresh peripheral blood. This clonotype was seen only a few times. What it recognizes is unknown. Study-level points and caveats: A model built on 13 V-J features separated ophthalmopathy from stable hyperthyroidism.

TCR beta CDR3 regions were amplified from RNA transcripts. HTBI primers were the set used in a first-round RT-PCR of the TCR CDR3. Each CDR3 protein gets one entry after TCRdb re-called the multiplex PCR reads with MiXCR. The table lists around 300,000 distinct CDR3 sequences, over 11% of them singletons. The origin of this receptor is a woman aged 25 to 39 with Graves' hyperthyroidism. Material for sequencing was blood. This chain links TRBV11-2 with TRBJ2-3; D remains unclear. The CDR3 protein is CASSPYGPADTQYF. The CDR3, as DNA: TGTGCCAGCAGCCCGTATGGACCTGCAGATACGCAGTATTTT.